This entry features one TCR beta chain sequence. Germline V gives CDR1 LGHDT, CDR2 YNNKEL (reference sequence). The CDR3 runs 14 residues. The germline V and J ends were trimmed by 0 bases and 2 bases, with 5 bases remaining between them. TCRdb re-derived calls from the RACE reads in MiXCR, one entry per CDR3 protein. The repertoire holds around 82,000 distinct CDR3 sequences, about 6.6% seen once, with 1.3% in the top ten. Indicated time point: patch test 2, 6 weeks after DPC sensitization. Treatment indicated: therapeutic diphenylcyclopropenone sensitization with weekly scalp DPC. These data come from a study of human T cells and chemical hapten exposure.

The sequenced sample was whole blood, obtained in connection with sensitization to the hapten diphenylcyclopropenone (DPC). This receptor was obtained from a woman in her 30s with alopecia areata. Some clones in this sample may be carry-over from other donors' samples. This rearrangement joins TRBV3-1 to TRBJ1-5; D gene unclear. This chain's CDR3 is CASSQDPGNQPQHF. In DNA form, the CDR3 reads TGTGCCAGCAGCCAAGACCCAGGCAATCAGCCCCAGCATTTT.